This T cell receptor beta chain was observed in a study of T-cell reconstitution after alpha-beta-depleted transplantation in children. Points from the study as a whole: Diversity of TCRbeta at day 60 was high in some patients, arising from surviving recipient T cells and thymic progenitors. T-cell numbers and diversity, one year after transplant, stemmed largely from T cells that were newly produced.

Unique molecular identifiers were incorporated into the prepared TCRbeta library. In TCRdb, the PCR reads were re-called with MiXCR into one record per CDR3 protein. The table records fewer than 500,000 distinct CDR3 sequences, 43% of them present only once. Many counts were recorded for this clonotype. The antigen remains undetermined. The V gene's germline CDR1 is SGHKS and CDR2 YYEKEE (reference sequence). Trimming pared 0 bases from V and 0 bases from J, leaving 10 bases between. The CDR3 spans 16 residues. The TCR originated in a girl between 2 and 10 years old with aplastic anemia, due to receive a stem cell transplant. The gene calls are TRBV5-5 and TRBJ2-1; D may be TRBD1 (5 bases). The source material was PBMCs, sampled before TCRalphabeta/CD19-depleted stem cell transplant. CDR3 region: CASSLAGILSYNEQFF. In DNA, the CDR3 is TGTGCCAGCAGCTTGGCAGGGATACTCTCCTACAATGAGCAGTTCTTC.